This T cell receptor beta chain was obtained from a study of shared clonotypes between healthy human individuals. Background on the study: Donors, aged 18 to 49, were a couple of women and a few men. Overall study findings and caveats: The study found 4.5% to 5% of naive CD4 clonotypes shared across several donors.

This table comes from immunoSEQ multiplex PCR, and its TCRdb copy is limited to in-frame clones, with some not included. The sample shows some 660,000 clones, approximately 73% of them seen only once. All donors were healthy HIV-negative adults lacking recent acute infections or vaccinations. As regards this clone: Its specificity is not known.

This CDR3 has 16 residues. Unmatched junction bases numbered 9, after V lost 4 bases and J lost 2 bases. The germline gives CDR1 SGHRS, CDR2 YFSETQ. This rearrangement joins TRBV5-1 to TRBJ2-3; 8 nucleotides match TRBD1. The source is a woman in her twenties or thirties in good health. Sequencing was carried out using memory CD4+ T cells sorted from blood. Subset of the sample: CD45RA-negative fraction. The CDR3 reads CASSIGQGLVTDTQYF. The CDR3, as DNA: TGCGCCAGCAGCATCGGACAGGGTTTAGTCACAGATACGCAGTATTTT.